This T cell receptor beta chain came from a study of OX40 agonist ivuxolimab in advanced cancers. Study as a whole: The patients got ivuxolimab, which is an agonistic anti-OX40 (CD134) antibody. While on treatment, patients had intravenous ivuxolimab at 0.01 to 10 mg/kg every 2 weeks.

The CDR3 has 16 amino acids. The junction had 10 bases not matched to a gene; V was cut back by 2 bases and J by 7 bases. Looked up from germline, CDR1 is ENHRY and CDR2 is SYGVKD. Clones were sequenced by immunoSEQ multiplex PCR, and TCRdb holds only the in-frame ones, with some missing. The data contain 80,000 to 100,000 clones, roughly 85% of them singletons. The clonotype was recovered from an adult with an advanced solid tumor such as melanoma, head and neck, liver or kidney cancer. The chain uses TRBV10-3 and TRBJ2-1; 8 bases agree with TRBD2. This sample comprised CD4+ or CD8+ T cells sorted from blood, obtained in a trial of the OX40 agonist ivuxolimab. CDR3 in amino acids: CAISEGLSGGSNEQFF. The CDR3, as DNA: TGTGCCATCAGTGAGGGACTCTCGGGGGGGTCGAATGAGCAGTTCTTC.